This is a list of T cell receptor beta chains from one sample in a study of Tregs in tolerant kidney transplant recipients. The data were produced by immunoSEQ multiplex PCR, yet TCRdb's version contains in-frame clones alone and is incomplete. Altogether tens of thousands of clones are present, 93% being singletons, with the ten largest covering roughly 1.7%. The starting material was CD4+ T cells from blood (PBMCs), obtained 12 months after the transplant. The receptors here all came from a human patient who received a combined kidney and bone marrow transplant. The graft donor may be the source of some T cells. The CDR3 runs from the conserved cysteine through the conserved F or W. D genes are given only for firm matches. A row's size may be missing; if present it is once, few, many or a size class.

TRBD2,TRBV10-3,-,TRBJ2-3,CAISPGTRLDTQYF,TGTGCCATCAGTCCCGGGACTAGATTAGATACGCAGTATTTT
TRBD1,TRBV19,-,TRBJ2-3,CASSIGTGALSADTQYF,TGTGCCAGTAGTATCGGGACAGGGGCACTATCTGCAGATACGCAGTATTTT
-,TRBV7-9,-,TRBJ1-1,CASSLLYSGEMNTEAFF,TGTGCCAGCAGCTTACTTTATTCAGGGGAAATGAACACTGAAGCTTTCTTT
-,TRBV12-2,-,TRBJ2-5,CASRSSRGETQYF,TGTGCAAGTCGCTCCTCCAGGGGAGAGACCCAGTACTTC
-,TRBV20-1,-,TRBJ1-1,CSAGGAEAFF,TGCAGCGCTGGGGGGGCTGAAGCTTTCTTT
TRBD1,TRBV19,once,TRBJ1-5,CASSRGQGVQPQHF,TGTGCCAGTAGCCGGGGACAGGGTGTTCAGCCCCAGCATTTT
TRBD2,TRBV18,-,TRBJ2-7,CASSQSSQLAGSYEQYF,TGTGCCAGCTCGCAATCAAGCCAATTAGCGGGGTCCTACGAGCAGTACTTC
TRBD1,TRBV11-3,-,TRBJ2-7,CASSSRQGFHEQYF,TGTGCCAGCAGCTCCCGACAGGGCTTCCACGAGCAGTACTTC
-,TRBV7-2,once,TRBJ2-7,CASSFPGLGGQYF,TGTGCCAGCAGCTTCCCCGGACTCGGCGGGCAGTACTTC
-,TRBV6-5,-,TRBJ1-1,CASSRVKNTEAFF,TGTGCCAGCAGTCGGGTTAAGAACACTGAAGCTTTCTTT
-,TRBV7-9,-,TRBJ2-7,CASSLEGGQGRSYEQYF,TGTGCCAGCAGCTTAGAGGGTGGGCAGGGGCGCTCCTACGAGCAGTACTTC
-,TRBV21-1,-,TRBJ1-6,CASSKTSGQNSPLHF,TGTGCCAGCAGCAAGACCTCGGGACAAAATTCACCCCTCCACTTT
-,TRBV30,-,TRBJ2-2,CAWTLGRANTGELFF,TGTGCCTGGACCCTGGGGAGAGCGAACACCGGGGAGCTGTTTTTT
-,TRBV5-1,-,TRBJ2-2,CASSLGETGTGELFF,TGCGCCAGCAGCTTGGGGGAGACGGGAACCGGGGAGCTGTTTTTT
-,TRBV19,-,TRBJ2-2,CASSEVHLTGELFF,TGTGCCAGTAGTGAAGTACATTTGACCGGGGAGCTGTTTTTT
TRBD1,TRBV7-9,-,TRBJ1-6,CASSLGDRGKSVSPLHF,TGTGCCAGCAGCTTAGGCGACAGGGGTAAATCGGTTTCACCCCTCCACTTT
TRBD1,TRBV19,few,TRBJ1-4,CASRSPGQGVEKLFF,TGTGCCAGTAGATCACCGGGACAGGGGGTCGAAAAACTGTTTTTT
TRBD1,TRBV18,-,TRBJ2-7,CASSPGQVSVEQYF,TGTGCCAGCTCGCCGGGACAGGTATCGGTCGAGCAGTACTTC
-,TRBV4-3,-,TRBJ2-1,CASSQRSPSSYNEQFF,TGCGCCAGCAGCCAGAGGTCCCCGAGCTCCTACAATGAGCAGTTCTTC
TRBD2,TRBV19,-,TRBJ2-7,CASSPGLATFGQYF,TGTGCCAGTAGTCCGGGACTAGCTACTTTCGGGCAGTACTTC
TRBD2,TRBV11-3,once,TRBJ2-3,CASSFNGGAIDTQYF,TGTGCCAGCAGCTTCAACGGGGGGGCGATAGATACGCAGTATTTT
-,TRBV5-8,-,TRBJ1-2,CASSFPLGRNYGYTF,TGTGCCAGCAGCTTCCCCCTGGGCAGGAACTATGGCTACACCTTC
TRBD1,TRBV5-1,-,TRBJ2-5,CASSLRDRGRERQETQYF,TGCGCCAGCAGCTTGCGCGACAGGGGGCGGGAGAGACAAGAGACCCAGTACTTC
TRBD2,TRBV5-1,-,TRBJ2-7,CASSTGLAGVYEQYF,TGCGCCAGCAGCACGGGACTAGCGGGAGTCTACGAGCAGTACTTC
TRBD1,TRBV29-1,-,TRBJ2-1,CSAAGTGTNEQFF,TGCAGCGCGGCCGGGACAGGGACAAATGAGCAGTTCTTC
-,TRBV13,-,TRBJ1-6,CASSFGVGSYNSPLHF,TGTGCCAGCAGCTTCGGGGTTGGCTCCTATAATTCCCCCCTCCACTTT
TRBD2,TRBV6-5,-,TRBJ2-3,CASSRLAGGSDTQYF,TGTGCCAGCAGTCGACTAGCGGGAGGGTCAGATACGCAGTATTTT
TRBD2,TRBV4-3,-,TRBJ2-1,CASSLGLAESEQFF,TGCGCCAGCAGCCTAGGACTAGCGGAGAGTGAGCAGTTCTTC
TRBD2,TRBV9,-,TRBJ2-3,CASSVGQAGGGQGTDTQYF,TGTGCCAGCAGCGTGGGTCAGGCGGGAGGAGGGCAAGGCACAGATACGCAGTATTTT
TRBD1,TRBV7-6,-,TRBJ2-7,CASSLTPQGEREQYF,TGTGCCAGCAGCCTGACTCCACAGGGGGAACGCGAGCAGTACTTC
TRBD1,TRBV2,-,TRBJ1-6,CASKGQDSPLHF,TGTGCCAGCAAGGGACAGGACTCACCCCTCCACTTT
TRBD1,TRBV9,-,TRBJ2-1,CASSIGQGSYNEQFF,TGTGCCAGCAGCATAGGACAGGGGTCCTACAATGAGCAGTTCTTC
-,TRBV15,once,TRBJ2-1,CATSRVARNNEQFF,TGTGCCACCAGCAGAGTGGCGCGGAACAATGAGCAGTTCTTC
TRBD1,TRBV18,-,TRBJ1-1,CASSPRQGSGAEAFF,TGTGCCAGCTCACCACGACAGGGAAGTGGGGCTGAAGCTTTCTTT
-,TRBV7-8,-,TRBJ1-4,CASSLRDRYEKLFF,TGTGCCAGCAGCTTACGAGACAGATATGAAAAACTGTTTTTT
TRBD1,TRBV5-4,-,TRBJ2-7,CASSLDRGEQYF,TGTGCCAGCAGCCTAGACAGGGGCGAGCAGTACTTC
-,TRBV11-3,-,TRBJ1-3,CATKNRDGNTIYF,TGTGCCACCAAGAACAGGGATGGAAACACCATATATTTT
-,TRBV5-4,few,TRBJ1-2,CASSATGTNYGYTF,TGTGCCAGCAGCGCCACCGGGACAAACTATGGCTACACCTTC
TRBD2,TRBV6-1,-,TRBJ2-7,CASNRGSGGKYEQYF,TGTGCCAGCAATCGGGGGTCGGGGGGGAAGTACGAGCAGTACTTC
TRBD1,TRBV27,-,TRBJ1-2,CASGQGANYGYTF,TGTGCCAGCGGACAGGGAGCTAACTATGGCTACACCTTC
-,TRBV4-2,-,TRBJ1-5,CASSRGDGEYSNQPQHF,TGTGCCAGCAGCCGGGGGGATGGGGAATATAGCAATCAGCCCCAGCATTTT
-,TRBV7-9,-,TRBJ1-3,CASSDGGGGNTIYF,TGTGCCAGCAGTGACGGGGGGGGAGGAAACACCATATATTTT
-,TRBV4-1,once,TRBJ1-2,CASSGLPGGAYGYTF,TGCGCCAGCAGCGGACTCCCGGGGGGGGCCTATGGCTACACCTTC
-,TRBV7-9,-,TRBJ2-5,CASSLTAGQETQYF,TGTGCCAGCAGCTTAACTGCGGGGCAAGAGACCCAGTACTTC
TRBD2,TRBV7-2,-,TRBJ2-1,CASSRGGVNYNEQFF,TGTGCCAGCAGCCGCGGGGGGGTAAACTACAATGAGCAGTTCTTC
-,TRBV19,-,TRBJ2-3,CASRTQGGRTDTQYF,TGTGCCAGTAGGACACAGGGTGGTCGCACAGATACGCAGTATTTT
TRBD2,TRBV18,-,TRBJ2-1,CASSPRAGGPAYNEQFF,TGTGCCAGCTCACCAAGGGCGGGGGGCCCTGCCTACAATGAGCAGTTCTTC
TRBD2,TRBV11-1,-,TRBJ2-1,CASSPRAGVRNEQFF,TGTGCCAGCAGCCCCAGGGCGGGGGTCCGCAATGAGCAGTTCTTC
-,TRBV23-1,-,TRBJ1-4,CASSFWAGEEKLFF,TGCGCCAGCAGCTTTTGGGCAGGGGAGGAAAAACTGTTTTTT
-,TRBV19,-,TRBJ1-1,CASSLGGLSNEAFF,TGTGCCAGTAGTCTGGGGGGGTTATCGAATGAAGCTTTCTTT
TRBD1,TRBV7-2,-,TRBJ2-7,CASSLTRDRGLYEQYF,TGTGCCAGCAGCTTAACCCGGGACAGGGGGCTTTACGAGCAGTACTTC
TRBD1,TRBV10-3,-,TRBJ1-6,CAIRPNSGTGGAGSSPLHF,TGTGCCATCAGGCCCAACTCCGGGACAGGGGGCGCGGGGAGTTCCCCCCTCCACTTT
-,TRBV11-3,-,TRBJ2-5,CASSGGETQYF,TGTGCCAGCAGCGGGGGGGAGACCCAGTACTTC